This T cell receptor beta chain appears in the sequencing data of a study of shared clonotypes between healthy human individuals (TCRdb year 2020). About the investigation overall: The cohort comprised two women and a few men aged 18 to 49 years. For each donor, CD4 naive and CD4 memory were each given three plates, CD8 naive was given two plates, and CD8 memory was given one plate. To estimate repertoire size and how much clonotype sharing occurs between individuals, the study deeply sequenced the blood TCR repertoires of several healthy adults. To increase sequencing depth and limit assay-specific biases, TCR repertoire library preparation and sequencing were carried out by different laboratories using diverse techniques. Between about 0.9 and 9 billion PBMCs per donor were obtained by leukapheresis.

Details on this clone: Its antigen remains unidentified. No base quality values were provided; no much bigger clone lies one nucleotide off.

The junction shows trimming of 2 bases on V and 4 bases on J, plus 11 bases between the germline ends. CDR1 is given as KGHSH and CDR2 as LQKENI, both from the germline V gene. The CDR3 holds 14 amino acids from the cysteine to the phenylalanine. Only the CDR3 DNA is retained, 42 bases long and in frame from the first base. Broader findings and caveats from the paper: When a few donors were compared, the shared fraction of clonotypes was about 5.4% for naive CD4, about 4% for naive CD8, about 2.5% for memory CD4, and 0.3% to 0.5% for memory CD8. Based on pairwise subsampling, the degree of clonotype sharing among donors was expected to be affected by sequencing depth. Because the study included a small number of donors, the genetic and exposure-history diversity represented was limited. Larger estimated clonotype richness was generally found for naive subsets than for memory subsets. Compared with non-shared clonotypes, clonotypes shared by all four sorted-subset donors had higher generation probabilities. Rarefaction of sorted-subset datasets indicated incomplete sequencing despite the large sequencing depth. Only blood was sampled, and tissue TCR repertoires likely differ from those in blood.

Using the deep immunoSEQ assay, multiplex PCR amplified TCR CDR3 regions from genomic DNA. Extracted genomic DNA from each cell subset was spread evenly across all wells of several immunoSEQ 96-well plates, with each plate serving as a replicate. For sorted subsets, 150 to 250 ng genomic DNA, equal to about 30,000 T cell genomes, was loaded into each replicate PCR. Purified libraries were measured with a Qubit 3.0 fluorometer, size-checked on a Bioanalyzer 2100, and measured again with the KAPA Library Quantification kit. Every immunoSEQ 96-well plate was sequenced on a dedicated single-read 150-cycle Illumina NextSeq 550 flow cell. The original methods were these. Because only junctional sequences without quality scores were contained in the immunoSEQ output, filtering matching that applied to full-length reads could not be performed. To assign V/J genes and CDR3, sequences were annotated against IMGT germline references using PyIR, a Python wrapper for IgBLAST v1.9. Any read was removed if the V/J assignment was weak (E-value above 1e-6), the CDR3 was missing, or the read contained stop codons, out-of-frame junctions, or ambiguous translated residues. A V3J clonotype was defined by an identical inferred V gene, J gene, and CDR3 amino acid sequence. Percentage overlap between repertoires was computed as shared unique clonotypes divided by the size of the smaller repertoire. Three approaches were used to assess repertoire richness: RTK rarefaction, the Chao1 estimator, and Recon v2.1 estimates of unobserved clonotypes. For all TCRbeta clonotypes obtained by the gDNA method from four donors, generation probabilities were computed with OLGA. The clones in this table, taken by TCRdb from immuneACCESS, are in-frame only. Not every clone is retained; where verified, under half of the shortfall comes from an unresolved V gene, and the cause of the rest is unknown. V and J calls and clone size are copied from that table; D and trimming were computed from the DNA. This sample gives 2.5 million or so clones in total; around 94% of them show up just once. The top ten constitute over 0.12% of the sample.

Donors were healthy HIV-negative adults with no recently reported acute infections or vaccinations. Only Caucasian adults living in Nashville, Tennessee, USA were represented among the donors. CD4+ T cells were enriched by magnetic negative selection; naive cells were then positively selected on CD45RA, and the negative fraction formed the memory subset. Blood was collected by leukapheresis, and PBMCs were isolated by Ficoll-Histopaque density gradient centrifugation and then cryopreserved in liquid nitrogen vapor phase. Purity and quantity of every magnetically sorted T cell population were checked by analytical flow cytometry. Genomic DNA was isolated from every sorted fraction and measured by UV absorbance on a Nanodrop 2000c.

This chain is built from TRBV18 and TRBJ2-5; 7 matching bases give a weak D call of TRBD2. Specimen: naive CD4+ T cells sorted from blood. The cell subset or site label here, explained by the study, means: CD45RA+ positively selected. This TCR was recovered from a man younger than 35 in good health. The encoded CDR3 is CASSPAGAGETQYF. In nucleotides, the sequence is TGTGCCAGCTCACCAGCGGGGGCCGGAGAGACCCAGTACTTC.